The 24 T cell receptor beta chains reported below all come from one sample, sequenced in a study of T cells in Graves' hyperthyroidism and ophthalmopathy. Amplification targeted TCR beta CDR3 regions from RNA transcripts. TCR CDR3 underwent first-round RT-PCR with the HTBI primer set. TCRdb ran MiXCR on the multiplex PCR reads and lists one entry per CDR3 protein. The sample contains a few hundred thousand distinct CDR3 sequences, about 22% of which appear only once. Input material: blood. Every receptor here comes from a woman in her 70s with Graves' ophthalmopathy.

This clonotype was detected only a few times. The chain recombines TRBV5-1 with TRBJ2-5; 7 nucleotides agree with TRBD2. Per the germline V gene, CDR1 is SGHRS and CDR2 is YFSETQ. This CDR3 is built from 15 residues. J was trimmed by 6 bases and V by 4 bases; bases with no gene match: 12. The CDR3 DNA reads as TGCGCCAGCAGCCTAAGCGGGACTGTAGGGAAGACCCAGTACTTC. Amino acid sequence: CASSLSGTVGKTQYF.

The V call is TRBV12-3 or TRBV12-4, the J call TRBJ2-2; the D gene is possibly TRBD2 (6 bases). The CDR3 totals 16 residues. The V end lost 5 bases, the J end lost 2 bases, and 15 bases lay between the germline ends. The CDR3 loop is CASSPLTGSNTGELFF. The CDR3 DNA is TGTGCCAGCAGTCCCCTAACCGGGAGCAACACCGGGGAGCTGTTTTTT.

This clonotype appeared a few times. This chain connects TRBV24-1 to TRBJ2-5; the D is unclear. Trimming left V 5 bases short and J 5 bases short, with 5 bases between. This CDR3 is 11 amino acids long. From germline, CDR1 is KGHDR and CDR2 SFDVKD. CDR3 nucleotide sequence: TGTGCCACCAGTGCTTCGGAGACCCAGTACTTC. It encodes CATSASETQYF.

This clonotype was found a few times. The chain's CDR3 is CSVRKRGGMDTEAFF. CDR3 nucleotides: TGCAGCGTTAGAAAGAGGGGTGGGATGGATACTGAAGCTTTCTTT. This chain uses TRBV29-1 with TRBJ1-1, with a possible D match to TRBD1 (5 bases). V lost 5 bases and J 5 bases, leaving 21 bases between the germline ends. CDR3 length: 15 residues. Germline V gives CDR1 SQVTM, CDR2 ANQGSEA.

The rearrangement uses TRBV27 and TRBJ2-3, with 9 bases aligning to TRBD2. There are 17 residues in the CDR3. From germline, CDR1 is MNHEY and CDR2 SMNVEV (reference sequence). V was clipped by 7 bases and J by 6 bases; unmatched bases: 17. For the CDR3, the DNA is TGTGCCAGCACCCCCCGTCTAGCGGGAATAAGGAGGGATACGCAGTATTTT. Its translation is CASTPRLAGIRRDTQYF.

This clonotype was seen a few times. The chain employs TRBV28 and TRBJ1-1; the D gene is possibly TRBD1 (5 bases). CDR3 size: 16 residues. Trimming stripped 2 bases from V and 6 bases from J, with 19 bases between. The germline gives CDR1 MDHEN, CDR2 SYDVKM. CDR3: CASSLGGAGMRAEAFF. The CDR3 region has the DNA TGTGCCAGCAGTTTAGGAGGGGCCGGGATGAGGGCTGAAGCTTTCTTT.

The rearrangement links TRBV30 to TRBJ2-6; 7 nucleotides line up with TRBD2. The J segment lost 0 bases and the V segment lost 8 bases, leaving 7 bases of the junction unmatched. Germline V CDR1 and CDR2: GTSNPN, SVGIG (reference sequence). The CDR3 contains 15 residues. The CDR3 spells CAQHREDSGANVLTF. The CDR3, as DNA: TGTGCCCAACACCGGGAGGACTCTGGGGCCAACGTCCTGACTTTC.

The V gene is TRBV11-2, the J gene TRBJ2-1, with 10 bases aligning to TRBD2. After removal of 5 bases from V and 4 bases from J, the junction contained 8 bases not matched to a gene. Germline assignment: CDR1 SGHAT and CDR2 FQNNGV. The length of the CDR3 is 16 residues. CDR3 in amino acids: CASSHGTSALYNEQFF. CDR3 in DNA: TGTGCCAGCAGCCACGGGACTAGCGCTTTGTACAATGAGCAGTTCTTC.

On this clonotype: A much bigger clone sits one base away, suggesting this may be a read error. The chain has TRBV7-2 and TRBJ2-4; D unresolved. This CDR3 is built from 15 residues. Germline-derived CDR1 and CDR2 are SGHTA and FQGNSA. The CDR3 nucleotides read TGTGCCAGCAGCTTAGGGGCGTTAGCCAAAAGCATTCAGTACTTC. It is translated as CASSLGALAKSIQYF. The whole variable domain, filled in from reference TRBV7-2 and TRBJ2-4, reads GAGVSQSPSNKVTEKGKDVELRCDPISGHTALYWYRQSLGQGLEFLIYFQGNSAPDKSGLPSDRFSAERTGGSVSTLTIQRTQQEDSAVYLCASSLGALAKSIQYFGAGTRLSVL.

The V gene is TRBV11-2, the J gene TRBJ2-5, with D uncertain. Between the trimmed V and J ends, which lost 7 bases and 0 bases, there was a span of 9 bases. Looked up from germline, CDR1 is SGHAT and CDR2 is FQNNGV. This CDR3 has 13 amino acids. DNA of the CDR3: TGTGCCAGCAAGCTAGGAAACCAAGAGACCCAGTACTTC. The encoded protein is CASKLGNQETQYF.

This clonotype was counted between two and nine times. J is TRBJ1-1 and V is TRBV20-1; D possibly corresponds to TRBD1 (5 bases). Trimming stripped 5 bases from V and 0 bases from J, with 7 bases between. Germline values: CDR1 DFQATT, CDR2 SNEGSKA (reference sequence). The CDR3 contains 12 residues. The DNA for the CDR3 is TGCAGTGCTCGGGACGTGAACACTGAAGCTTTCTTT. Amino acid sequence: CSARDVNTEAFF.

This clonotype was observed a handful of times. The V and J genes are TRBV7-6 and TRBJ1-2, with D possibly being TRBD1 (6 bases). The CDR3 length is 14 residues. CDR1 is SGHVS, CDR2 FNYEAQ, per germline. Trimming cost V 5 bases and J 6 bases, with 16 bases left between them. For the CDR3, the DNA is TGTGCCAGCAGCCCCACTGGGGGGGCCAATGGCTACACCTTC. It encodes CASSPTGGANGYTF.

The rearrangement uses TRBV5-1 and TRBJ2-1; the D gene is possibly TRBD2 (5 bases). V gave up 0 bases and J gave up 2 bases, with 9 bases separating them. This CDR3 contains 15 residues. The germline V gene has CDR1 SGHRS and CDR2 YFSETQ. Here the CDR3 reads CASSLGTLAYNEQFF. CDR3 DNA sequence: TGCGCCAGCAGCTTGGGGACTCTCGCCTACAATGAGCAGTTCTTC. The complete variable domain, with remaining parts taken from reference TRBV5-1 and TRBJ2-1, reads KAGVTQTPRYLIKTRGQQVTLSCSPISGHRSVSWYQQTPGQGLQFLFEYFSETQRNKGNFPGRFSGRQFSNSRSEMNVSTLELGDSALYLCASSLGTLAYNEQFFGPGTRLTVL.

This clonotype was observed many times. The chain couples TRBV5-5 to TRBJ1-2; weak D call: TRBD1 (5 bases). The V and J ends lost 0 bases and 8 bases respectively, with 11 bases between them. The CDR3 loop spans 13 amino acids. Germline CDR1 SGHKS, CDR2 YYEKEE (reference sequence). CDR3 sequence reads: CASSLGTMNGYTF. The CDR3 nucleotides read TGTGCCAGCAGCTTGGGGACAATGAACGGCTACACCTTC.

This rearrangement joins TRBV12-3 or TRBV12-4 to TRBJ2-5; 7 nucleotides align to TRBD1. The CDR3 is 12 amino acids. The junction had 5 bases not matched to a gene; V was cut back by 1 base and J by 12 bases. CDR3 protein: CASSLEGAGEYF. DNA for the CDR3: TGTGCCAGCAGTTTAGAGGGGGCAGGGGAGTACTTC.

This clonotype has a handful of counts. One junction end disagrees with the germline gene, perhaps due to a read error. The genes are TRBV5-1 and TRBJ1-2; D not resolved. This CDR3 is 13 amino acids long. Germline V gives CDR1 SGHRS, CDR2 YFSETQ. CDR3 protein: CASGLAGDYGYTF. The CDR3 nucleotides read TGCGCCAGCGGCTTGGCAGGAGACTATGGCTACACCTTC.

This clonotype has more than one count but fewer than ten. The rearrangement uses TRBV4-3 and TRBJ1-4; possibly TRBD1 for D (5 bases). This CDR3 is built from 15 residues. V was pared by 0 bases and J by 4 bases, with 9 bases between. Germline V gene data show CDR1 as LGHNA and CDR2 as YSLEER. The CDR3 DNA is TGCGCCAGCAGCCAAGAAGGGCAGGGTAATGAAAAACTGTTTTTT. It is translated as CASSQEGQGNEKLFF.

This chain connects TRBV6-1 to TRBJ2-7; D not resolved. CDR1 is MNHNS and CDR2 is SASEGT in the germline V gene. The V and J ends lost 5 bases and 4 bases respectively, with 15 bases between them. This CDR3 contains 14 residues. The CDR3 sequence is CASSKDLSRYEQYF. CDR3 nucleotides: TGTGCCAGCAGTAAGGACCTAAGTCGATACGAGCAGTACTTC.

Written as DNA, the CDR3 is TGTGCCAGCAGCCCGCACAGGGGGAGCTCCTATAATTCACCCCTCCACTTT. Protein: CASSPHRGSSYNSPLHF. The rearrangement joins TRBV5-5 to TRBJ1-6, with 8 nucleotides matching TRBD1. The CDR3 runs to 17 residues. Germline V lookup: CDR1 SGHKS, CDR2 YYEKEE (reference sequence). After removal of 4 bases from V and 0 bases from J, the junction contained 6 bases not matched to a gene. Complete variable domain (other parts from reference TRBV5-5 and TRBJ1-6): DAGVTQSPTHLIKTRGQQVTLRCSPISGHKSVSWYQQVLGQGPQFIFQYYEKEERGRGNFPDRFSARQFPNYSSELNVNALLLGDSALYLCASSPHRGSSYNSPLHFGNGTRLTVT.

There are a few counts of this clonotype. The V and J genes are TRBV6-1 and TRBJ2-2; possible D gene TRBD2, 6 bases. CDR1 and CDR2 from the germline V gene are MNHNS and SASEGT. The CDR3 has 11 amino acids. The ends were cut back, 6 bases at V and 10 bases at J, with 9 bases in the middle. CDR3 in DNA: TGTGCCAGCAGCGGGAGCAAGGAGCTGTTTTTT. Translating gives CASSGSKELFF.

This clonotype was detected only a few times. J is TRBJ2-7 and V is TRBV28; D is possibly TRBD1 (6 bases). This CDR3 region has 15 residues. Germline assignment: CDR1 MDHEN and CDR2 SYDVKM. V lost 4 bases and J lost 2, with 15 bases in between. CDR3 coding DNA: TGTGCCAGCAGTTCATCTGGGGGACAAGCCTACGAGCAGTACTTC. It translates to CASSSSGGQAYEQYF.

Of note for this clonotype: The junction differs from germline at one of its ends, possibly a read error. In DNA, the CDR3 is TGCAGTGCCACCTACAATGGGCAGTTCTTC. Translated, it gives CSATYNGQFF. The chain joins TRBV20-1 to TRBJ2-1, with no clear D. The CDR3 sequence is 10 residues long. Germline V lookup: CDR1 DFQATT, CDR2 SNEGSKA (reference sequence).

The V and J genes are TRBV4-1 and TRBJ1-5, with a tentative D call TRBD1 (5 bases). Germline V lookup: CDR1 MGHRA, CDR2 YSYEKL. The V and J ends lost 0 bases and 3 bases respectively, with 12 bases between them. The CDR3 covers 16 residues. In DNA form, the CDR3 reads TGCGCCAGCAGCCAAGACGCAGAGGGGCCCAATCAGCCCCAGCATTTT. Translation gives CASSQDAEGPNQPQHF.

This clonotype was seen once. The V and J genes are TRBV4-2 and TRBJ2-4; possibly TRBD1 or TRBD2 for D (5 bases each). This CDR3 comprises 14 residues. The ends were cut back, 1 base at V and 6 bases at J, with 10 bases in the middle. Germline V gene lookup returns CDR1 LGHNA and CDR2 YNFKEQ. CDR3 sequence reads: CASSQGERGNIQYF. The CDR3 bases are TGTGCCAGCAGCCAAGGCGAGAGGGGAAACATTCAGTACTTC.